The clone carrying this T cell receptor (beta chain) appeared a few times. Its specificity is not known. There are 16 residues in the CDR3. Deletions cut 6 bases from V and 6 bases from J, with 23 bases between. This entry is derived from a study of identical twins. Regarding the study as a whole: With monozygotic twins, out-of-frame TCR alpha sharing exceeded what models estimated. Insertions ran lower in abundant cord blood beta clonotypes, though not in memory repertoires.

Healthy Caucasians alone served as donors. Template switching added a universal primer binding site, and final cDNA carried unique molecular identifiers. MiXCR was run by TCRdb on the 5' RACE reads, yielding one entry per CDR3 protein. The profile shows 450,000 to 650,000 distinct CDR3 sequences, around 9.6% of them singletons. A further study also used this sample, focusing on yellow fever vaccine responses in identical twins.

The sequence was collected from a woman between 18 and 30 years old in good health. This sequence joins TRBV12-3 or TRBV12-4 and TRBJ1-1, with unresolved D. The sample was PBMCs. The CDR3 protein is CASSQASGGADPEAFF. Written as DNA, the CDR3 is TGTGCCAGCAGCCAAGCCTCGGGCGGAGCTGATCCTGAAGCTTTCTTT.